The rows below give T cell receptor beta chains drawn from one sample of a study of graft-versus-host responses after intestinal transplantation. Measured with immunoSEQ multiplex PCR; TCRdb has only the in-frame clones, and not every one. The table has about 28,000 clones, 70% to 85% seen once. Their cognate antigens are unknown. The source material was unstimulated CD8+ T cells sorted from spleen or lymph node cells, sampled before intestinal transplant. The receptors stem from a human donor who received an intestinal transplant. Each CDR3 is given with its conserved first and last residue. A D gene is named only where the DNA matches it firmly. Clone size is not always given. Where it is, it says once, few, many or a class for expanded clones.

- | TRBJ1-3 | TRBV7-9 | - | CASSPRGRVSGNTIYF | TGTGCCAGCAGCCCCCGTGGCAGGGTGTCCGGAAACACCATATATTTT
- | TRBJ1-1 | TRBV15 | once | CATSDTAGPASEAFF | TGTGCCACCAGCGACACGGCGGGCCCCGCCTCTGAAGCTTTCTTT
- | TRBJ2-1 | TRBV7-7 | - | CASSLTGTRVEEQFF | TGTGCCAGCAGCTTGACCGGGACACGGGTTGAGGAGCAGTTCTTC
- | TRBJ2-7 | TRBV13 | - | CASSLGFMGGEQYF | TGTGCCAGCAGCTTAGGGTTTATGGGGGGAGAGCAGTACTTC
TRBD2 | TRBJ2-5 | TRBV19 | - | CASSIVWASGSGETQYF | TGTGCCAGTAGTATAGTCTGGGCTAGCGGGAGTGGAGAGACCCAGTACTTC
- | TRBJ2-7 | TRBV6-5 | few | CASSSTAPSYEQYF | TGTGCCAGCAGTTCGACAGCCCCCTCCTACGAGCAGTACTTC
- | TRBJ1-2 | TRBV4-1 | once | CASSQEPRDIGGYTF | TGCGCCAGTAGCCAAGAGCCCAGGGACATAGGGGGCTACACCTTC
- | TRBJ2-7 | TRBV4-1 | - | CASSHWEGGHYEQYF | TGCGCCAGCAGCCACTGGGAGGGGGGGCACTACGAGCAGTACTTC
- | TRBJ1-6 | TRBV19 | - | CATTQEYSYNSPLHF | TGTGCCACTACACAGGAGTACTCCTATAATTCACCCCTCCACTTT
- | TRBJ2-1 | TRBV19 | - | CASSMFHSSYNEQFF | TGTGCCAGTAGTATGTTTCATAGCTCCTACAATGAGCAGTTCTTC
TRBD1 | TRBJ1-1 | TRBV5-8 | - | CASSMTGGNTEAFF | TGTGCCAGCAGCATGACAGGGGGCAACACTGAAGCTTTCTTT
TRBD1 | TRBJ2-7 | TRBV20-1 | - | CSAKQGVEQYF | TGCAGTGCTAAACAGGGGGTCGAGCAGTACTTC
- | TRBJ2-7 | TRBV6-1 | - | CASSEAGGWRRDELYEQYF | TGTGCCAGCAGTGAAGCGGGGGGATGGAGAAGAGATGAGCTCTACGAGCAGTACTTC
- | TRBJ1-5 | TRBV4-1 | - | CASSQDRAGNKPQHF | TGCGCCAGCAGCCAAGATCGGGCAGGGAATAAGCCCCAGCATTTT
TRBD2 | TRBJ2-1 | TRBV4-2 | - | CASSQDGLAGAVFKFF | TGTGCCAGCAGCCAAGATGGATTAGCGGGAGCGGTATTTAAGTTCTTC
TRBD2 | TRBJ2-1 | TRBV27 | - | CASSGGTSGLEQFF | TGTGCCAGCAGTGGGGGGACTAGCGGGCTTGAGCAGTTCTTC
- | TRBJ2-2 | TRBV10-2 | - | CASSEGEVGELFF | TGCGCCAGCAGTGAGGGAGAAGTCGGGGAGCTGTTTTTT
- | TRBJ2-5 | TRBV5-1 | - | CASSFDRRETQYF | TGCGCCAGCAGCTTCGACAGGCGGGAGACCCAGTACTTC
- | TRBJ1-1 | TRBV5-1 | - | CASSSTELNTEAFF | TGCGCCAGCAGCTCAACCGAGTTGAACACTGAAGCTTTCTTT
TRBD1 | TRBJ2-5 | TRBV28 | once | CASSSGQGAFGETQYF | TGTGCCAGCAGTAGTGGACAGGGGGCCTTTGGAGAGACCCAGTACTTC
TRBD1 | TRBJ1-3 | TRBV28 | - | CASTLDRVDGNTIYF | TGTGCCAGCACCCTGGACAGGGTTGATGGAAACACCATATATTTT
TRBD1 | TRBJ2-3 | TRBV28 | - | CASSPRRTGGSTDTQYF | TGTGCCAGCAGTCCGAGGCGGACAGGGGGAAGTACAGATACGCAGTATTTT
TRBD1 | TRBJ2-7 | TRBV4-1 | - | CASSQTGTGAHEQYF | TGCGCCAGCAGCCAAACCGGGACAGGGGCCCACGAGCAGTACTTC
- | TRBJ1-5 | TRBV5-5 | once | CASSLDRVQPQHF | TGTGCCAGCAGCTTGGATCGGGTTCAGCCCCAGCATTTT
TRBD1 | TRBJ2-7 | TRBV4-1 | - | CASSQDPTGDYEQYF | TGCGCCAGCAGCCAAGATCCGACAGGGGACTACGAGCAGTACTTC
- | TRBJ2-7 | TRBV7-9 | - | CASSAGSGEQYF | TGTGCCAGCAGCGCGGGCTCGGGCGAGCAGTACTTC
TRBD1 | TRBJ2-7 | TRBV4-1 | few | CASSPGQGADYEQYF | TGCGCCAGCAGCCCGGGACAGGGGGCGGACTACGAGCAGTACTTC
TRBD1 | TRBJ2-5 | TRBV30 | once | CAWSSVTGIPRETQYF | TGTGCCTGGAGTTCTGTGACAGGGATCCCAAGGGAGACCCAGTACTTC
TRBD2 | TRBJ2-5 | TRBV19 | - | CASSIDGPSGPSKQYF | TGTGCCAGTAGTATAGACGGGCCTAGCGGACCAAGCAAGCAGTACTTC
TRBD1 | TRBJ2-7 | TRBV27 | - | CASSLSSMTGQPYEQYF | TGTGCCAGCAGTTTATCATCCATGACAGGGCAACCCTACGAGCAGTACTTC
TRBD2 | TRBJ2-1 | TRBV7-6 | - | CATPPRGGPGNEQFF | TGTGCCACTCCCCCCCGCGGGGGGCCGGGCAATGAGCAGTTCTTC
- | TRBJ2-5 | TRBV7-8 | - | CASSLEDTYQETQYF | TGTGCCAGCAGCTTAGAGGACACCTACCAAGAGACCCAGTACTTC
TRBD1 | TRBJ2-7 | TRBV5-1 | - | CASSWTGGRHEQYF | TGCGCCAGCAGCTGGACAGGGGGAAGGCACGAGCAGTACTTC
- | TRBJ2-7 | TRBV11-2 | - | CASSLDKDSSYEQYF | TGTGCCAGCAGCTTAGATAAAGACAGCTCCTACGAGCAGTACTTC
- | TRBJ1-4 | TRBV7-9 | once | CASSFPQGREKLFF | TGTGCCAGCAGCTTTCCACAGGGCCGTGAAAAACTGTTTTTT
TRBD1 | TRBJ2-7 | TRBV4-1 | - | CASSQATGGSYEQYF | TGCGCCAGCAGCCAAGCCACAGGGGGCAGCTACGAGCAGTACTTC
- | TRBJ2-3 | TRBV21-1 | - | CASSDGLAGTDTQYF | TGTGCCAGCAGCGATGGACTAGCGGGAACAGATACGCAGTATTTT
TRBD2 | TRBJ2-5 | TRBV27 | - | CASSYSGQETQYF | TGTGCCAGCAGTTATAGCGGGCAAGAGACCCAGTACTTC
TRBD1 | TRBJ2-7 | TRBV28 | - | CASSDPGTGVNEQYF | TGTGCCAGCAGTGACCCCGGGACAGGGGTAAACGAGCAGTACTTC
- | TRBJ1-2 | TRBV4-1 | - | CASSQVRGYGYTF | TGCGCCAGCAGCCAAGTCCGGGGTTATGGCTACACCTTC
- | TRBJ2-5 | TRBV7-9 | - | CASSSPAEHPGETQYF | TGTGCCAGCAGCTCCCCGGCGGAGCACCCGGGAGAGACCCAGTACTTC
- | TRBJ2-7 | TRBV9 | - | CASSWRVSEQYF | TGTGCCAGCTCCTGGAGGGTGTCCGAGCAGTACTTC
- | TRBJ2-1 | TRBV19 | - | CASSSGGSSYNEQFF | TGTGCCAGTAGTAGCGGCGGAAGCTCCTACAATGAGCAGTTCTTC
TRBD2 | TRBJ2-1 | TRBV7-2 | - | CASSLEPLLGLAGYNEQFF | TGTGCCAGCAGCTTAGAACCCCTTTTGGGACTAGCCGGCTACAATGAGCAGTTCTTC
- | TRBJ1-2 | TRBV28 | - | CASSLGGDYGYTF | TGTGCCAGCAGTTTGGGGGGAGACTATGGCTACACCTTC
TRBD2 | TRBJ2-3 | TRBV9 | - | CASSTSGSTDTQYF | TGTGCCAGCAGCACTAGCGGTAGCACAGATACGCAGTATTTT
- | TRBJ1-5 | TRBV19 | - | CASKVVGGGRQPQHF | TGTGCCAGCAAAGTAGTCGGGGGGGGGCGTCAGCCCCAGCATTTT
- | TRBJ1-3 | TRBV4-1 | few | CASSQDVSGFRNTIYF | TGCGCCAGCAGCCAAGATGTTTCAGGGTTTAGAAACACCATATATTTT
- | TRBJ2-7 | TRBV5-1 | - | CASSSTNGLFYEQYF | TGCGCCAGCAGCTCTACAAACGGACTTTTCTACGAGCAGTACTTC
- | TRBJ2-7 | TRBV5-6 | once | CASSFWALGDSEQYF | TGTGCCAGCAGCTTTTGGGCGCTGGGGGACTCCGAGCAGTACTTC
TRBD2 | TRBJ2-2 | TRBV10-2 | - | CASSRWGGNTGELFF | TGCGCCAGCAGCCGCTGGGGGGGGAACACCGGGGAGCTGTTTTTT
TRBD1 | TRBJ2-1 | TRBV27 | - | CASSMTGGRREQFF | TGTGCCAGCAGTATGACAGGGGGCCGACGTGAGCAGTTCTTC
TRBD2 | TRBJ2-3 | TRBV2 | - | CASRTSGRDTDTQYF | TGTGCCAGCAGGACTAGCGGGAGGGACACAGATACGCAGTATTTT
TRBD2 | TRBJ2-3 | TRBV7-6 | - | CASSLGDYGTDTQYF | TGTGCCAGCAGCTTAGGGGACTACGGCACAGATACGCAGTATTTT
- | TRBJ2-1 | TRBV28 | - | CASRSPGDSIYNEQFF | TGTGCCAGCAGGTCCCCGGGAGACTCTATCTACAATGAGCAGTTCTTC
- | TRBJ2-7 | TRBV5-1 | - | CASSLPGLEGAEQYF | TGCGCCAGCAGCTTGCCTGGGCTAGAGGGCGCCGAGCAGTACTTC
TRBD1 | TRBJ2-7 | TRBV11-2 | - | CASSLTGVPYEQYF | TGTGCCAGCAGCTTAACAGGGGTCCCCTACGAGCAGTACTTC
TRBD1 | TRBJ2-1 | TRBV4-1 | - | CASSHGQGAYLEQFF | TGCGCCAGCAGCCATGGACAGGGGGCTTATCTTGAGCAGTTCTTC
- | TRBJ2-2 | TRBV7-3 | few | CASSLLNTGELFF | TGTGCCAGCAGCCTCCTAAATACCGGGGAGCTGTTTTTT
TRBD1 | TRBJ2-3 | TRBV6-1 | few | CASSDGQGATDTQYF | TGTGCCAGCAGCGACGGACAGGGGGCCACAGATACGCAGTATTTT